This TCR beta chain derives from a study of identical twins. General study results and limits: Analyses of zero insertions could be partly confounded by invariant MAIT and iNKT cells. Low generation probability was overrepresented in out-of-frame alpha sequences shared by twins.

MiXCR was run by TCRdb on the 5' RACE reads, yielding one entry per CDR3 protein. The table lists 1.5 million to 2 million distinct CDR3 sequences, more than 30% of them singletons. From germline, CDR1 is LGHDT and CDR2 YNNKEL (reference sequence). Trimming took 4 bases from V and 7 from J, leaving 14 bases between them. The CDR3 loop spans 14 amino acids. This clonotype was seen a handful of times. Its antigen remains unknown. The sequencing input was cord blood. The chain is built from TRBV3-1 and TRBJ2-1; the D is unclear. This receptor was obtained from a newborn girl in good health. CDR3 sequence (DNA): TGTGCCAGCAGCCGCGCCGACTCTGTAAATGAGCAGTTCTTC. It encodes CASSRADSVNEQFF.